The 22 T cell receptor beta chains below come from one sample, sequenced in a study of Graves' ophthalmopathy and Graves' hyperthyroidism (dated by TCRdb to 2016 to 2019). The sequencer was an Illumina HiSeq 2000. TCR beta CDR3 regions were amplified from RNA transcripts for repertoire sequencing. HTBI primers and the Qiagen OneStep RT-PCR kit were used in a first-round RT-PCR, which was followed by a second-round multiplex PCR, size selection and purification. TCRdb took the public reads, trimmed them with fastp at Q25, ran MiXCR for clone calling and kept in-frame beta chains. One record per CDR3 amino acid sequence lists the most common genes and DNA. The sample yields 500,000 to 600,000 distinct CDR3 sequences; about two fifths were counted once. The ten top clones hold around 4% of the sample. The sequencing input was peripheral blood or thyroid tissue (not recorded which). All receptors come from an adult man with Graves' hyperthyroidism.

In its sample, this clonotype was seen many times. The chain carries TRBV7-9 and TRBJ1-1; possibly TRBD1 for D (5 bases). This CDR3 spans 13 amino acids. V lost 6 bases, J lost 3 bases, and 11 bases lay in between. Germline V lookup: CDR1 SEHNR, CDR2 FQNEAQ (reference sequence). CDR3 protein: CASSGHVDTEAFF. Written as DNA, the CDR3 is TGTGCCAGCAGTGGACATGTGGACACTGAAGCTTTCTTT.

V gene TRBV7-8 combines with J gene TRBJ2-7; D perhaps matches TRBD2 (5 bases). The CDR3 extends over 14 amino acids. The V end was cut by 4 bases, the J end by 4 bases, with 14 bases between. In germline, CDR1 is SGHVS, CDR2 FQNEAQ. This CDR3 is CASSYDAGGYEQYF. The DNA for the CDR3 is TGTGCCAGCAGCTATGACGCCGGAGGATACGAGCAGTACTTC.

The rearrangement joins TRBV28 to TRBJ2-5; TRBD1 agrees at 7 bases. The CDR3 consists of 15 residues. Trimming cost V 3 bases and J 6 bases; bases outside gene matches: 10. The germline CDR1 and CDR2 sequences are MDHEN and SYDVKM. This CDR3 is CASSFLDRAVKTQYF. CDR3 nucleotides: TGTGCCAGCAGTTTCCTAGACAGGGCGGTGAAGACCCAGTACTTC.

The V gene is TRBV5-1, the J gene TRBJ2-7; D is undetermined. V lost 9 bases and J lost 2, with 15 bases in between. Germline V gives CDR1 SGHRS, CDR2 YFSETQ. The CDR3 covers 13 residues. The CDR3 DNA reads TGCGCCACCTCCTACGGTGGGGCCTACGAGCAGTACTTC. Translated, it gives CATSYGGAYEQYF.

This clonotype was counted ten times or more. The rearrangement joins TRBV25-1 to TRBJ2-5, with TRBD2 as a possible D gene (5 bases). V lost 1 base, J lost 3 bases, and 12 bases lay in between. CDR1 is MGHDK and CDR2 is SYGVNS in the germline V gene. The CDR3 totals 15 residues. This chain's CDR3 is CASSEFRGSEETQYF. The CDR3 nucleotides are TGTGCCAGCAGTGAATTCCGGGGTTCGGAAGAGACCCAGTACTTC.

This clonotype was recorded many times. J is TRBJ2-7 and V is TRBV5-5; TRBD2 is a possible D gene (5 bases). Looked up from germline, CDR1 is SGHKS and CDR2 is YYEKEE (reference sequence). Trimming removed 4 bases from V and 1 base from J, with 9 bases in between. This CDR3 comprises 13 residues. CDR3 bases: TGTGCCAGCAGCGCAGGACTGTCCTACGAGCAGTACTTC. Protein product: CASSAGLSYEQYF.

This clonotype was observed many times. The chain links TRBV12-3 or TRBV12-4 to TRBJ2-5, with D hard to call. The CDR3 has 17 amino acids. Trimming stripped 6 bases from V and 5 bases from J, with 25 bases between. CDR3 loop: CASSINPRFKGWETQYF. CDR3 bases: TGTGCCAGCAGCATCAACCCCCGATTTAAAGGGTGGGAGACCCAGTACTTC.

The gene calls are TRBV29-1 and TRBJ2-5; D is uncertain. Germline CDR1 reads SQVTM; CDR2 reads ANQGSEA. This CDR3 is built from 12 residues. V dropped 4 bases and J dropped 1 base, with 7 bases sitting between them. The CDR3 DNA sequence: TGCAGCGTTGTTGACATCCAAGAGACCCAGTACTTC. It translates to CSVVDIQETQYF.

The rearrangement joins TRBV2 to TRBJ1-1, with D possibly matching TRBD1 (5 bases). The ends were cut back, 5 bases at V and 5 bases at J, with 12 bases in the middle. The CDR3 contains 13 residues. Germline CDR1 is SNHLY and CDR2 is FYNNEI. CDR3 DNA: TGTGCCAGCAGTTTATCCGGGACGACTGAAGCTTTCTTT. It encodes CASSLSGTTEAFF.

The chain uses TRBV9 and TRBJ2-7, with D perhaps matching TRBD1 or TRBD2 (5 bases each). CDR3 size: 13 residues. Deletions cut 2 bases from V and 1 base from J, with 7 bases between. The germline V gene encodes CDR1 SGDLS and CDR2 YYNGEE. The CDR3 DNA reads as TGTGCCAGCAGCGTGGGGGAATCCTACGAGCAGTACTTC. It specifies CASSVGESYEQYF.

V and J are TRBV10-2 and TRBJ2-7; 10 bases fit TRBD1. This CDR3 region has 16 residues. CDR1 is WSHSY, CDR2 SAAADI, per germline. V was clipped by 1 base and J by 3 bases; unmatched bases: 6. CDR3 amino acids: CASSELRGQGNYEQYF. For the CDR3, the DNA is TGCGCCAGCAGTGAGTTAAGGGGACAGGGGAACTACGAGCAGTACTTC.

The table lists this clonotype with many counts. V is TRBV5-1 and J is TRBJ1-1; 9 bases line up with TRBD1. Trimming took 0 bases from V and 5 from J; bases not matched to a gene: 11. Per the germline V gene, CDR1 is SGHRS and CDR2 is YFSETQ. The CDR3 is 17 residues long. The CDR3, as DNA: TGCGCCAGCAGCTTGGATGGGACAGGGAGATCGGAGACTGAAGCTTTCTTT. As protein: CASSLDGTGRSETEAFF.

The chain carries TRBV5-4 and TRBJ2-3; TRBD2 matches 7 bases. J lost 7 bases, V lost 0 bases, and 14 bases had no gene match. Germline CDR1 is SGHNT and CDR2 is YYREEE (reference sequence). The CDR3 totals 17 residues. The chain's CDR3 is CASSLDLGAGVTNTQYF. The CDR3 DNA sequence: TGTGCCAGCAGCTTGGACCTGGGCGCGGGGGTCACTAATACGCAGTATTTT.

This rearrangement joins TRBV6-5 to TRBJ2-5; D might be TRBD1 (6 bases). V was cut by 0 bases and J by 5 bases, with 10 bases left in between. Germline CDR1 reads MNHEY; CDR2 reads SVGAGI. The CDR3 consists of 14 residues. CDR3 nucleotides: TGTGCCAGCAGTTACTCCGCAGGGGCGGAGACCCAGTACTTC. As protein: CASSYSAGAETQYF.

On this clonotype: Compared with germline, one end of the junction differs, possibly owing to a read error. The chain combines TRBV5-6 with TRBJ1-4, with no clear D. The CDR3 is 13 residues long. Germline CDR1 SGHDT, CDR2 YYEEEE. The CDR3 sequence: CASGLEGLEKLFF. Here the CDR3 DNA reads TGTGCCAGCGGCTTGGAGGGCTTGGAAAAACTGTTTTTT.

V usage is TRBV7-9 and J usage is TRBJ1-2; 7 bases match TRBD1. J gave up 8 bases and V 5 bases, and 11 bases lay outside the gene matches. The CDR3 covers 14 residues. Looked up from germline, CDR1 is SEHNR and CDR2 is FQNEAQ (reference sequence). The DNA for the CDR3 is TGTGCCAGCAGCGTTCATTGGACAGGTTCAGGCTACACCTTC. Amino acids: CASSVHWTGSGYTF.

This clonotype was seen repeatedly, ten times or more. V gene TRBV15 combines with J gene TRBJ1-3, with no clear D. Germline CDR1 is LNHNV and CDR2 is YYDKDF (reference sequence). CDR3 size: 12 residues. V lost 8 bases to trimming and J lost 2 bases, with 7 bases between them. This CDR3 reads CATSGTGNTIYF. The CDR3 DNA reads as TGTGCCACCTCGGGTACTGGAAACACCATATATTTT.

V and J are TRBV7-9 and TRBJ2-2; 11 positions match TRBD1. J gave up 3 bases and V 3 bases, and 9 bases lay outside the gene matches. CDR3 length: 18 residues. CDR1 and CDR2 (germline): SEHNR, FQNEAQ (reference sequence). DNA of the CDR3: TGTGCCAGCAGCTTCCGGGACAGGGGGTTGTCGGACACCGGGGAGCTGTTTTTT. Protein sequence: CASSFRDRGLSDTGELFF.

This clonotype was observed a handful of times. The chain has TRBV20-1 and TRBJ2-3, with 7 bases lining up with TRBD1. This CDR3 spans 13 amino acids. The ends lost 7 bases at V and 6 bases at J; junction bases unmatched: 10. Germline V gene lookup returns CDR1 DFQATT and CDR2 SNEGSKA (reference sequence). The CDR3 reads CSGSEGAQDTQYF. CDR3 bases: TGCAGTGGTAGTGAGGGGGCGCAGGATACGCAGTATTTT.

This clonotype appeared many times. A much larger clone differs by one base, so this may be a read error. CDR3 DNA: TGCAGCGTTGCTGTGAACACTGAAGCTTTCTTT. It specifies CSVAVNTEAFF. The chain uses TRBV29-1 and TRBJ1-1; D not certain. The V gene lost 4 bases and the J gene lost 0 bases, with 3 bases spanning the gap. The CDR3 is 11 residues long. Germline values: CDR1 SQVTM, CDR2 ANQGSEA. Supplemented by reference TRBV29-1 and TRBJ1-1, the full variable domain reads SAVISQKPSRDICQRGTSLTIQCQVDSQVTMMFWYRQQPGQSLTLIATANQGSEATYESGFVIDKFPISRPNLTFSTLTVSNMSPEDSSIYLCSVAVNTEAFFGQGTRLTVV.

The sample holds many counts of this clonotype. J is TRBJ1-2 and V is TRBV7-9; D unclear. The CDR3 has 11 residues. Trimming took 5 bases from V and 8 from J, leaving 9 bases between them. CDR1 and CDR2 from the germline V gene are SEHNR and FQNEAQ (reference sequence). Here the CDR3 reads CASSLSTGYTF. The CDR3 DNA follows: TGTGCCAGCAGCCTTTCAACGGGCTACACCTTC.

The CDR3 loop reads CASRTGGDGNTF. CDR3 nucleotides: TGTGCCAGTAGGACAGGGGGCGATGGAAACACCTTC. This chain connects TRBV19 to TRBJ1-2; TRBD1 matches at 10 bases. This CDR3 region has 12 residues. Looked up from germline, CDR1 is LNHDA and CDR2 is SQIVND (reference sequence). The J segment lost 12 bases and the V segment lost 6 bases, leaving 7 bases of the junction unmatched.